This T cell receptor (beta chain) was profiled in a study of shared clonotypes between healthy human individuals. Turning to the study itself: A couple of female and a few male donors aged 18 to 49 were enrolled. Study-wide points: Collection of samples was limited to blood; tissue repertoires likely differ. The study generally estimated greater richness for naive than memory subsets.

Sequencing used immunoSEQ multiplex PCR; TCRdb keeps in-frame clones, though not all of them. The table records about 530,000 clones, approximately 95% of them present only once. CDR1 and CDR2 (germline): WSHSY, SAAADI. The CDR3 extends over 13 amino acids. Trimming stripped 0 bases from V and 6 bases from J, with 9 bases between. This clone came up once. What it recognizes is unknown. The sequence was collected from a woman aged 25-40 years in good health. Sequencing input: naive CD4+ T cells sorted from blood. Subset specified: CD45RA+ positively selected. The genes are TRBV10-2 and TRBJ2-7; maybe TRBD1 (5 bases). CDR3 sequence: CASSESTATEQYF. The CDR3 DNA sequence: TGCGCCAGCAGTGAGTCGACAGCGACCGAGCAGTACTTC.